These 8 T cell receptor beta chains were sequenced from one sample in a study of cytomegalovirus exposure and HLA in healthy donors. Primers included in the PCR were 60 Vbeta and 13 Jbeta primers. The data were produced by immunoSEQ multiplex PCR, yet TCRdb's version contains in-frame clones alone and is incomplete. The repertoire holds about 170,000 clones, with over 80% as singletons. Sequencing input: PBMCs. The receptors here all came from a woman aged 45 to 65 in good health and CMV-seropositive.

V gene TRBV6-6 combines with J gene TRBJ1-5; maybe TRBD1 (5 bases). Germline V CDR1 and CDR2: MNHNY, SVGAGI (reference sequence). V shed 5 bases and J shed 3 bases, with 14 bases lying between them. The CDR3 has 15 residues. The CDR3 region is CASSLGSGSNQPQHF. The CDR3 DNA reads TGTGCCAGCAGTCTCGGTTCAGGGTCCAATCAGCCCCAGCATTTT.

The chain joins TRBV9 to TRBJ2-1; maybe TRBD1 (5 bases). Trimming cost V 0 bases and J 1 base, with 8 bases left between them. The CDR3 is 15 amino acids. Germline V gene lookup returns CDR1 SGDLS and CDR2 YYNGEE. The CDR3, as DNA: TGTGCCAGCAGCGTAGGGTCAGGGTCCTACAATGAGCAGTTCTTC. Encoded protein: CASSVGSGSYNEQFF.

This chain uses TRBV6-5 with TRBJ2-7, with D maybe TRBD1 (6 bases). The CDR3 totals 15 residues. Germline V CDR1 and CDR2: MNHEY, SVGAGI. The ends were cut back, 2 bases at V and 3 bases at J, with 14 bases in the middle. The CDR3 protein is CASSYTNYRDYEQYF. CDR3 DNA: TGTGCCAGCAGTTACACGAACTACAGGGACTACGAGCAGTACTTC.

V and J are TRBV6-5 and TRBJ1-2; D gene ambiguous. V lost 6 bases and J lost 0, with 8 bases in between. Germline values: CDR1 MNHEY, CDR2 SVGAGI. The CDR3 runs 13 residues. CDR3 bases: TGTGCCAGCAGAACAACTACTAACTATGGCTACACCTTC. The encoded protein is CASRTTTNYGYTF.

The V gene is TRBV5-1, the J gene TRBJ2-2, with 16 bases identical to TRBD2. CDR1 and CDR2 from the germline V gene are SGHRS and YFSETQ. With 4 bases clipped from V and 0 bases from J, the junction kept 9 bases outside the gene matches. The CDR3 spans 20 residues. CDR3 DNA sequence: TGCGCCAGCAGCATTGCACTGGGACTAGCGGGAGGGCCGAACACCGGGGAGCTGTTTTTT. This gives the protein CASSIALGLAGGPNTGELFF.

CDR3 amino acids: CASSRQPLYGYTF. The CDR3 region has the DNA TGTGCCAGCAGTAGACAGCCTCTCTATGGCTACACCTTC. V usage is TRBV6-1 and J usage is TRBJ1-2; weak D call: TRBD1 (5 bases). Germline CDR1 reads MNHNS; CDR2 reads SASEGT. The CDR3 spans 13 residues. V lost 5 bases to trimming and J lost 4 bases, with 11 bases between them.

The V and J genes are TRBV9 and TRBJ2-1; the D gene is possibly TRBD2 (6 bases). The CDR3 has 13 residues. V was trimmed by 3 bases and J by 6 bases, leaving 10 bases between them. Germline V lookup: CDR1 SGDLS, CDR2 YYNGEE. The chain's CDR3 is CASSGLVGNEQFF. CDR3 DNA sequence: TGTGCCAGCAGCGGACTAGTTGGCAATGAGCAGTTCTTC.

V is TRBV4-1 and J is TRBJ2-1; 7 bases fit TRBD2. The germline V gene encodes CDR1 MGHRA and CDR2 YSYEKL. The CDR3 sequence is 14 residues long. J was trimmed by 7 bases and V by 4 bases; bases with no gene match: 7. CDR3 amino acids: CASSLILSGNEQFF. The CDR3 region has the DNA TGCGCCAGCAGCCTTATCCTTAGCGGGAATGAGCAGTTCTTC.